The 21 T cell receptor beta chains in this list originate from one sample, sequenced in a study of tumor-infiltrating lymphocytes in localized non-small cell lung cancer. Clones were read by immunoSEQ multiplex PCR, and TCRdb kept only the in-frame ones, dropping some. The table lists 7,000 to 8,500 clones, around 77% of them singletons. Specimen: lung tumor tissue. These receptors came from a human donor with non-small cell lung cancer.

This chain joins TRBV18 and TRBJ1-5; the D is unclear. The length of the CDR3 is 13 residues. Deletions cut 4 bases from V and 3 bases from J, with 7 bases between. Germline V gene lookup returns CDR1 KGHSH and CDR2 LQKENI. The CDR3 is CASSRDYNQPQHF. CDR3 in DNA: TGTGCCAGCTCACGAGACTACAATCAGCCCCAGCATTTT.

This chain connects TRBV5-1 to TRBJ2-6; no reliable D call. Germline V gene sequence: CDR1 SGHRS, CDR2 YFSETQ. This CDR3 has 14 amino acids. Trimming stripped 5 bases from V and 0 bases from J, with 6 bases between. The CDR3 protein is CASSSSSGANVLTF. CDR3 nucleotides: TGCGCCAGCAGTAGTAGCTCTGGGGCCAACGTCCTGACTTTC. Based on the CDR3 plus reference TRBV5-1 and TRBJ2-6, the full variable domain is KAGVTQTPRYLIKTRGQQVTLSCSPISGHRSVSWYQQTPGQGLQFLFEYFSETQRNKGNFPGRFSGRQFSNSRSEMNVSTLELGDSALYLCASSSSSGANVLTFGAGSRLTVL.

This clone was seen only once. V is TRBV30 and J is TRBJ1-6; a possible D gene is TRBD1 (5 bases). Trimming took off 0 bases at V and 8 bases at J, with 11 bases between the two ends. The CDR3 contains 14 residues. CDR1 GTSNPN and CDR2 SVGIG come from the germline V gene (reference sequence). The CDR3 sequence: CAWSVLRVHSPLHF. CDR3 nucleotide sequence: TGTGCCTGGAGTGTACTCAGGGTGCATTCACCCCTCCACTTT.

This rearrangement joins TRBV25-1 to TRBJ2-2, with a possible D match to TRBD2 (5 bases). Trimming removed 3 bases from V and 3 bases from J, with 8 bases in between. CDR1 is MGHDK and CDR2 is SYGVNS in the germline V gene. The CDR3 has 14 amino acids. In DNA, the CDR3 is TGTGCCAGCAGTGATACCGGGGACACCGGGGAGCTGTTTTTT. As protein: CASSDTGDTGELFF.

The rearrangement joins TRBV19 to TRBJ2-1; 15 bases fit TRBD2. Germline V gives CDR1 LNHDA, CDR2 SQIVND (reference sequence). Unmatched junction bases numbered 11, after V lost 6 bases and J lost 8 bases. The CDR3 covers 17 residues. The CDR3 DNA follows: TGTGCCAGTAGAACGCGGACTAGCGGGAGGGCCGCCTATGAGCAGTTCTTC. It specifies CASRTRTSGRAAYEQFF.

J is TRBJ2-7 and V is TRBV7-9; a possible D gene is TRBD2 (5 bases). The V and J ends lost 11 bases and 0 bases respectively, with 14 bases between them. Germline CDR1 is SEHNR and CDR2 is FQNEAQ (reference sequence). CDR3 size: 13 residues. CDR3 residues: CAGGRHYSYEQYF. The DNA for the CDR3 is TGTGCCGGAGGTAGACACTACTCCTACGAGCAGTACTTC. Variable domain in full (rest from reference TRBV7-9 and TRBJ2-7): DTGVSQNPRHKITKRGQNVTFRCDPISEHNRLYWYRQTLGQGPEFLTYFQNEAQLEKSRLLSDRFSAERPKGSFSTLEIQRTEQGDSAMYLCAGGRHYSYEQYFGPGTRLTVT.

In DNA, the CDR3 is TGTGCCAGAAGAGACACAGGGTTACAACTCGTGGTGCGTCAGCCCCAGCATTTT. Protein sequence: CARRDTGLQLVVRQPQHF. The gene calls are TRBV9 and TRBJ1-5; TRBD1 might be the D (6 bases). The CDR3 has 18 amino acids. Germline CDR1 is SGDLS and CDR2 is YYNGEE. With 8 bases removed from V and 6 bases from J, the gap between germline ends came to 30 bases.

The chain couples TRBV23-1 to TRBJ2-1, with D unresolved. TRBV23-1 is annotated as an ORF whose role is uncertain. Between the trimmed V and J ends, which lost 1 base and 8 bases, there was a span of 6 bases. CDR3 length: 12 amino acids. For the CDR3, the DNA is TGCGCCAGCAGTCAATGGGATTATGAGCAGTTCTTC. The encoded protein is CASSQWDYEQFF.

This clone was counted a few times. The V and J genes are TRBV28 and TRBJ2-3; D is uncertain. The ends were cut back, 7 bases at V and 2 bases at J, with 10 bases in the middle. Per germline, CDR1 MDHEN and CDR2 SYDVKM. The CDR3 sequence is 13 residues long. This CDR3 reads CASKPRATDTQYF. DNA of the CDR3: TGTGCCAGCAAGCCAAGGGCCACAGATACGCAGTATTTT.

CDR3 sequence: CASSPVGTTLSGANVLTF. The CDR3 bases are TGCGCCAGCAGCCCGGTTGGGACGACCCTCTCTGGGGCCAACGTCCTGACTTTC. The chain employs TRBV4-3 and TRBJ2-6; D is perhaps TRBD1 or TRBD2 (5 bases each). There are 18 residues in the CDR3. Trimming removed 4 bases at V and 0 bases at J, with 16 bases between. From germline, CDR1 is LGHNA and CDR2 YSLEER.

By share, this clone counts as medium-sized. The V call is TRBV28, the J call TRBJ1-1; D ambiguous. The V gene's germline CDR1 is MDHEN and CDR2 SYDVKM. Between the trimmed V and J ends, which lost 8 bases and 9 bases, there was a span of 13 bases. This CDR3 comprises 11 residues. The CDR3: CASATPRKAFF. As DNA, the CDR3 is TGTGCCAGCGCCACGCCCAGAAAAGCTTTCTTT.

CDR3 loop: CASSTDKTTEAFF. The CDR3 bases are TGTGCCAGCAGCACCGACAAGACGACTGAAGCTTTCTTT. The chain is built from TRBV5-4 and TRBJ1-1, with no clear D. V gave up 4 bases and J gave up 5 bases, with 12 bases separating them. This CDR3 spans 13 amino acids. The germline V gene encodes CDR1 SGHNT and CDR2 YYREEE (reference sequence).

V is TRBV7-2 and J is TRBJ2-1, with 10 nucleotides matching TRBD2. This CDR3 has 15 residues. CDR1 is SGHTA, CDR2 FQGNSA, per germline. V was clipped by 8 bases and J by 9 bases; unmatched bases: 13. The chain's CDR3 is CASQVSSGRAGEQFF. The CDR3 DNA reads as TGTGCCAGCCAGGTCAGCAGCGGGAGGGCAGGTGAGCAGTTCTTC.

The chain couples TRBV5-5 to TRBJ2-2, with D unclear. Trimming shortened V by 0 bases and J by 6 bases, and 9 bases separated the two germline ends. Germline CDR1 SGHKS, CDR2 YYEKEE (reference sequence). The CDR3 contains 14 residues. The CDR3 DNA sequence: TGTGCCAGCAGCTTGGGCGTGACATCCGGGGAGCTGTTTTTT. Encoded protein: CASSLGVTSGELFF.

CDR3 in amino acids: CASSLAGTDYGYTF. CDR3 nucleotide sequence: TGTGCCAGCAGCTTGGCCGGGACAGACTATGGCTACACCTTC. The chain links TRBV5-6 to TRBJ1-2, with 7 bases fitting TRBD1. The CDR3 sequence is 14 residues long. V shed 0 bases, J shed 3 bases, and the junction held 2 bases outside the gene matches. CDR1 and CDR2 (germline): SGHDT, YYEEEE.

This sequence joins TRBV19 and TRBJ1-1; possible D gene TRBD1, 5 bases. V shed 3 bases and J shed 5 bases, with 7 bases lying between them. Germline CDR1 and CDR2: LNHDA and SQIVND (reference sequence). The CDR3 runs to 12 residues. The CDR3 here is CASSMGLTEAFF. CDR3 sequence (DNA): TGTGCCAGTAGTATGGGACTAACTGAAGCTTTCTTT. The complete variable domain, with remaining parts taken from reference TRBV19 and TRBJ1-1, reads DGGITQSPKYLFRKEGQNVTLSCEQNLNHDAMYWYRQDPGQGLRLIYYSQIVNDFQKGDIAEGYSVSREKKESFPLTVTSAQKNPTAFYLCASSMGLTEAFFGQGTRLTVV.

The chain uses TRBV5-1 and TRBJ1-2; 9 bases are shared with TRBD1. Germline CDR1 and CDR2: SGHRS and YFSETQ. This CDR3 region has 15 residues. The V segment lost 1 base and the J segment 7 bases; nucleotides outside the gene matches: 8. CDR3 amino acids: CASSLMGQGSGGYTF. The CDR3 nucleotides read TGCGCCAGCAGCTTGATGGGACAGGGTTCAGGTGGCTACACCTTC.

This clone was observed a handful of times. The rearrangement links TRBV18 to TRBJ2-7; D unclear. V was shortened by 3 bases and J by 5 bases, with 11 bases between the two germline ends. CDR3 length: 13 amino acids. Germline-derived CDR1 and CDR2 are KGHSH and LQKENI. This chain's CDR3 is CASSPARTHEQYF. CDR3 DNA: TGTGCCAGCTCACCCGCTAGGACCCACGAGCAGTACTTC.

In this sample, this clone is medium-sized (0.01 to 0.1%). V is TRBV27 and J is TRBJ1-4; tentative D call: TRBD1 (5 bases). The length of the CDR3 is 15 residues. CDR1 and CDR2 from the germline V gene are MNHEY and SMNVEV (reference sequence). Between the trimmed V and J ends, which lost 6 bases and 2 bases, there was a span of 13 bases. The CDR3 sequence is CASSRSGRTNEKLFF. The CDR3 nucleotides are TGTGCCAGCAGCCGGTCAGGGCGGACTAATGAAAAACTGTTTTTT.

CDR3 DNA: TGTGCCAGCAGCTCGGGCTTCTACCCCTACGAGCAGTACTTC. It specifies CASSSGFYPYEQYF. The chain couples TRBV4-2 to TRBJ2-7; D call uncertain. The CDR3 has 14 residues. The V gene lost 5 bases and the J gene lost 2 bases, with 13 bases spanning the gap. Per the germline V gene, CDR1 is LGHNA and CDR2 is YNFKEQ.

This chain connects TRBV18 to TRBJ1-1; D remains unclear. Germline assignment: CDR1 KGHSH and CDR2 LQKENI. The CDR3 extends over 13 amino acids. Trimming shortened V by 5 bases and J by 7 bases, and 14 bases separated the two germline ends. The CDR3 reads CASSGPGGNEAFF. The CDR3 DNA reads TGTGCCAGCTCAGGTCCTGGAGGAAATGAAGCTTTCTTT.